This TCR beta chain was profiled in a study of early T cells in non-severe SARS-CoV-2 infection. The V and J ends lost 6 bases and 3 bases respectively, with 20 bases between them. The CDR3 totals 17 residues. TCRdb reprocessed the 5' RACE reads with MiXCR, giving one entry per CDR3 protein. The sample consists of about 98,000 distinct CDR3 sequences, approximately 11% of them appearing once. This clonotype came up many times. The receptor comes from an adult who was a healthcare worker with PCR-confirmed SARS-CoV-2 infection or an uninfected control (not recorded which). V and J are TRBV12-3 or TRBV12-4 and TRBJ2-2; either TRBD1 or TRBD2 may supply D (5 bases each). The sample was whole blood. CDR3 sequence reads: CASRALGAGSYTGELFF. For the CDR3, the DNA is TGTGCCAGCAGAGCCCTAGGGGCAGGGAGTTACACCGGGGAGCTGTTTTTT.